One and the same sample provided the 28 T cell receptor beta chains below, sequenced in a study of cytomegalovirus exposure and HLA in healthy donors. A multiplex PCR was run with 60 Vbeta primers and 13 Jbeta primers. Generated by immunoSEQ multiplex PCR, the TCRdb table keeps only in-frame clones and is missing some. Here the sample spans 130,000 or so clones, 81% being singletons. Sequenced input: PBMCs. Receptors originate from a man aged 18 to 29 in good health and CMV-seronegative.

This clone was detected a few times. This rearrangement joins TRBV10-3 to TRBJ2-2, with a tentative D call TRBD2 (6 bases). V was trimmed by 6 bases and J by 1 base, leaving 12 bases between them. CDR1 and CDR2 (germline): ENHRY, SYGVKD. The CDR3 extends over 15 amino acids. The CDR3 sequence: CAIRDSGLNTGELFF. DNA for the CDR3: TGTGCCATCAGGGATAGCGGTTTGAACACCGGGGAGCTGTTTTTT.

This chain joins TRBV5-8 and TRBJ1-5; 8 nucleotides agree with TRBD1. This CDR3 is built from 15 residues. J gave up 1 base and V 4 bases, and 4 bases lay outside the gene matches. Germline-derived CDR1 and CDR2 are SGHTS and YDEGEE. CDR3: CASSTGGISNQPQHF. The CDR3 DNA reads TGTGCCAGCAGCACAGGGGGGATAAGCAATCAGCCCCAGCATTTT.

The V call is TRBV5-1, the J call TRBJ1-1, with D possibly being TRBD1 (6 bases). The germline V and J ends were trimmed by 4 bases and 6 bases, with 16 bases remaining between them. Germline CDR1 SGHRS, CDR2 YFSETQ. The CDR3 is 14 residues long. CDR3: CASSPYGGRAEAFF. The CDR3 nucleotides read TGCGCCAGCAGCCCGTACGGGGGGCGAGCTGAAGCTTTCTTT.

This chain connects TRBV5-1 to TRBJ1-2; TRBD1 matches at 10 bases. V gave up 4 bases and J gave up 4 bases; unmatched junction bases: 7. CDR3 size: 15 residues. Germline V gene sequence: CDR1 SGHRS, CDR2 YFSETQ. CDR3 nucleotides: TGCGCCAGCAGCAGAGACAGGGGGCCGTCCTATGGCTACACCTTC. This encodes CASSRDRGPSYGYTF. The full variable domain, its missing parts supplied by reference TRBV5-1 and TRBJ1-2, is KAGVTQTPRYLIKTRGQQVTLSCSPISGHRSVSWYQQTPGQGLQFLFEYFSETQRNKGNFPGRFSGRQFSNSRSEMNVSTLELGDSALYLCASSRDRGPSYGYTFGSGTRLTVV.

The V call is TRBV7-2, the J call TRBJ2-3; TRBD2 agrees at 8 bases. Germline V lookup: CDR1 SGHTA, CDR2 FQGNSA. V was clipped by 0 bases and J by 0 bases; unmatched bases: 5. This CDR3 is built from 17 residues. The CDR3 spells CASSLAGGGTSTDTQYF. As DNA, the CDR3 is TGTGCCAGCAGCTTAGCAGGCGGGGGGACTAGCACAGATACGCAGTATTTT.

This chain joins TRBV4-3 and TRBJ2-7, with D perhaps TRBD2 (6 bases). CDR1 is LGHNA and CDR2 is YSLEER in the germline V gene. There are 15 residues in the CDR3. The V gene lost 6 bases and the J gene lost 5 bases, with 20 bases spanning the gap. The CDR3 DNA reads TGCGCCAGCAGTCCGGACTATGGAGGCACCAACGAGCAGTACTTC. This encodes CASSPDYGGTNEQYF.

The V and J genes are TRBV6-1 and TRBJ2-7; possibly TRBD2 for D (5 bases). The germline V gene has CDR1 MNHNS and CDR2 SASEGT. CDR3 length equals 12 residues. The ends were cut back, 7 bases at V and 4 bases at J, with 11 bases in the middle. This CDR3 is CASNSREYEQYF. CDR3 DNA: TGTGCCAGCAATTCGAGGGAATACGAGCAGTACTTC.

The chain employs TRBV7-8 and TRBJ2-6; tentative D call: TRBD1 (6 bases). The CDR3 contains 18 residues. V lost 4 bases and J 0 bases, leaving 16 bases between the germline ends. Germline CDR1 SGHVS, CDR2 FQNEAQ. The DNA for the CDR3 is TGTGCCAGCAGCTCTAAGACAGGCCTGCGCTCTGGGGCCAACGTCCTGACTTTC. Translation: CASSSKTGLRSGANVLTF. Combining the CDR3 with reference TRBV7-8 and TRBJ2-6 gives the whole variable domain GAGVSQSPRYKVAKRGQDVALRCDPISGHVSLFWYQQALGQGPEFLTYFQNEAQLDKSGLPSDRFFAERPEGSVSTLKIQRTQQEDSAVYLCASSSKTGLRSGANVLTFGAGSRLTVL.

The V gene is TRBV4-2, the J gene TRBJ2-7; D might be TRBD2 (6 bases). Germline CDR1 and CDR2: LGHNA and YNFKEQ. V lost 8 bases to trimming and J lost 0 bases, with 17 bases between them. The CDR3 is 15 residues long. The CDR3 spells CASSGGPASSYEQYF. DNA for the CDR3: TGTGCCAGCTCCGGGGGACCAGCAAGCTCCTACGAGCAGTACTTC.

The chain has TRBV6-5 and TRBJ2-2, with D perhaps TRBD1 (6 bases). Trimming removed 6 bases at V and 5 bases at J, with 13 bases between. This CDR3 has 14 amino acids. Germline-derived CDR1 and CDR2 are MNHEY and SVGAGI. Here the CDR3 reads CASSRTAGTGELFF. As DNA, the CDR3 is TGTGCCAGCAGCCGGACAGCCGGAACCGGGGAGCTGTTTTTT.

The DNA of the CDR3 is TGTGCCAGCTCACCAGGACAGGGTGGTGCCGGGGAGCTGTTTTTT. The encoded protein is CASSPGQGGAGELFF. The chain carries TRBV18 and TRBJ2-2; 8 positions match TRBD1. Per the germline V gene, CDR1 is KGHSH and CDR2 is LQKENI. This CDR3 is 15 amino acids long. V lost 2 bases and J lost 6; bases outside the gene matches: 5.

The rearrangement uses TRBV29-1 and TRBJ1-2, with 10 bases identical to TRBD1. With 3 bases clipped from V and 4 bases from J, the junction kept 8 bases outside the gene matches. This CDR3 has 15 residues. The V gene's germline CDR1 is SQVTM and CDR2 ANQGSEA. The CDR3, as DNA: TGCAGCGTTGAGATGGACAGGGGGTATGGCTATGGCTACACCTTC. Protein: CSVEMDRGYGYGYTF.

About this clone: An end of the junction differs from the germline gene, which may be a read error. For the CDR3, the DNA is TGTGCCAGCAGATTGGGACAGGGACTCTATGGCTACACCTTC. Its translation is CASRLGQGLYGYTF. This chain joins TRBV5-4 and TRBJ1-2; 9 bases align to TRBD1. Germline lookup yields CDR1 SGHNT and CDR2 YYREEE (reference sequence). This CDR3 region has 14 residues.

The rearrangement joins TRBV2 to TRBJ1-3; D remains unclear. Germline CDR1 SNHLY, CDR2 FYNNEI. The CDR3 sequence is 15 residues long. The V gene lost 4 bases and the J gene lost 0 bases, with 10 bases spanning the gap. CDR3 nucleotides: TGTGCCAGCAGTGTTGTCAGCGTCTCTGGAAACACCATATATTTT. Translated, it gives CASSVVSVSGNTIYF.

The chain couples TRBV4-2 to TRBJ1-2; D not resolved. Germline V gene data show CDR1 as LGHNA and CDR2 as YNFKEQ. The CDR3 is 14 amino acids. V was clipped by 0 bases and J by 6 bases, with 11 bases between them. The CDR3 region is CASSQERRVHGYTF. CDR3 DNA: TGTGCCAGCAGCCAAGAACGGAGAGTACATGGCTACACCTTC.

The chain uses TRBV11-3 and TRBJ2-7, with D maybe TRBD2 (5 bases). Germline CDR1 SGHNT, CDR2 YENEEA. The ends were cut back, 0 bases at V and 3 bases at J, with 21 bases in the middle. CDR3 length: 18 amino acids. The CDR3 region is CASSLDQGLRRGNYEQYF. CDR3 sequence (DNA): TGTGCCAGCAGCTTAGATCAAGGCTTAAGGAGAGGGAACTACGAGCAGTACTTC.

In its sample, this clone was seen once. This sequence joins TRBV5-1 and TRBJ1-4; 7 nucleotides align to TRBD1. Per germline, CDR1 SGHRS and CDR2 YFSETQ. CDR3 length: 16 amino acids. Trimming took 2 bases from V and 0 from J; bases not matched to a gene: 4. DNA for the CDR3: TGCGCCAGCAGCTTCGATGGGACAGCAACTAATGAAAAACTGTTTTTT. The encoded protein is CASSFDGTATNEKLFF.

J is TRBJ1-4 and V is TRBV5-1, with 9 bases matching TRBD1. J lost 7 bases, V lost 4 bases, and 8 bases had no gene match. This CDR3 comprises 15 residues. Germline CDR1 reads SGHRS; CDR2 reads YFSETQ. The chain's CDR3 is CASSTNTGGGEKLFF. In DNA form, the CDR3 reads TGCGCCAGCAGCACCAATACAGGGGGCGGTGAAAAACTGTTTTTT.

The J gene is TRBJ2-7, the V gene TRBV9; D call uncertain. Trimming shortened V by 4 bases and J by 0 bases, and 5 bases separated the two germline ends. CDR1 is SGDLS and CDR2 is YYNGEE in the germline V gene. This CDR3 comprises 12 residues. DNA of the CDR3: TGTGCCAGCAGCCCCAGCTCCTACGAGCAGTACTTC. Translated: CASSPSSYEQYF.

The V call is TRBV6-5, the J call TRBJ1-2; 10 nucleotides align to TRBD1. The ends lost 0 bases at V and 7 bases at J; junction bases unmatched: 5. The CDR3 loop spans 15 amino acids. CDR1 is MNHEY and CDR2 is SVGAGI in the germline V gene. The CDR3 is CASSYSTGGASGYTF. CDR3 coding DNA: TGTGCCAGCAGTTACTCGACAGGGGGCGCGAGTGGCTACACCTTC.

The chain links TRBV5-8 to TRBJ1-1; 8 bases align to TRBD1. The germline V gene has CDR1 SGHTS and CDR2 YDEGEE. Trimming took 4 bases from V and 3 from J; bases not matched to a gene: 8. The CDR3 spans 15 residues. The CDR3 nucleotides read TGTGCCAGCAGCCCGACAGGGGACGCGTACACTGAAGCTTTCTTT. As protein: CASSPTGDAYTEAFF.

This chain joins TRBV19 and TRBJ2-2; D remains unclear. CDR3 length equals 15 residues. Germline V CDR1 and CDR2: LNHDA, SQIVND (reference sequence). V was shortened by 2 bases and J by 0 bases, with 7 bases between the two germline ends. CDR3 nucleotide sequence: TGTGCCAGTAGTATAATCGCAGCGAACACCGGGGAGCTGTTTTTT. Encoded protein: CASSIIAANTGELFF.

There are a few counts of this clone. This chain links TRBV15 with TRBJ1-1; D gene uncertain. In germline, CDR1 is LNHNV, CDR2 YYDKDF (reference sequence). This CDR3 is built from 14 residues. Between the trimmed V and J ends, which lost 0 bases and 5 bases, there was a span of 10 bases. CDR3 sequence reads: CATSRDPGHTEAFF. The CDR3 DNA follows: TGTGCCACCAGCAGAGATCCAGGCCATACTGAAGCTTTCTTT.

V usage is TRBV9 and J usage is TRBJ1-6; TRBD1 is a possible D gene (6 bases). CDR3 length equals 17 residues. CDR1 SGDLS and CDR2 YYNGEE come from the germline V gene. V lost 0 bases and J lost 0, with 10 bases in between. In DNA, the CDR3 is TGTGCCAGCAGCGTAGAGGGGGGGCCCTCCTATAATTCACCCCTCCACTTT. Amino acid sequence: CASSVEGGPSYNSPLHF. Together with reference TRBV9 and TRBJ1-6, the CDR3 gives the full variable domain: DSGVTQTPKHLITATGQRVTLRCSPRSGDLSVYWYQQSLDQGLQFLIQYYNGEERAKGNILERFSAQQFPDLHSELNLSSLELGDSALYFCASSVEGGPSYNSPLHFGNGTRLTVT.

The chain recombines TRBV6-5 with TRBJ2-7, with TRBD1 identical over 9 bases. V lost 0 bases, J lost 2 bases, and 5 bases stayed unmatched. Germline V CDR1 and CDR2: MNHEY, SVGAGI. The CDR3 runs to 16 residues. The CDR3 region is CASSYSSGTGPYEQYF. The CDR3 nucleotides read TGTGCCAGCAGTTACTCGTCCGGGACAGGGCCCTACGAGCAGTACTTC.

The genes are TRBV7-2 and TRBJ2-3; TRBD1 matches 7 bases. Trimming took 2 bases from V and 8 from J; bases not matched to a gene: 7. The germline gives CDR1 SGHTA, CDR2 FQGNSA. CDR3 size: 14 residues. In nucleotides, the CDR3 is TGTGCCAGCAGCTTAAACGGGGCAGGGGGTACGCAGTATTTT. Translating it yields CASSLNGAGGTQYF.

The V gene is TRBV7-2, the J gene TRBJ1-2; D perhaps matches TRBD1 (6 bases). The CDR3 is made up of 18 amino acids. The germline V gene has CDR1 SGHTA and CDR2 FQGNSA. Between the trimmed V and J ends, which lost 6 bases and 0 bases, there was a span of 23 bases. DNA for the CDR3: TGTGCCAGCAGTCCTATTCTCACAGGGATAAGCACTAACTATGGCTACACCTTC. Amino acid sequence: CASSPILTGISTNYGYTF. Together with reference TRBV7-2 and TRBJ1-2, the CDR3 gives the full variable domain: GAGVSQSPSNKVTEKGKDVELRCDPISGHTALYWYRQSLGQGLEFLIYFQGNSAPDKSGLPSDRFSAERTGGSVSTLTIQRTQQEDSAVYLCASSPILTGISTNYGYTFGSGTRLTVV.

This chain links TRBV7-9 with TRBJ1-5, with 12 bases that match TRBD1. The CDR3 extends over 17 amino acids. Germline V gives CDR1 SEHNR, CDR2 FQNEAQ (reference sequence). Trimming at V came to 6 bases and at J to 2 bases, leaving 8 bases not matched to a gene. In DNA form, the CDR3 reads TGTGCCAGCAGACCGGGACAGGGGGCTTTAGGCAATCAGCCCCAGCATTTT. This gives the protein CASRPGQGALGNQPQHF.